The clone carrying this T cell receptor beta chain was seen more than once but under ten times. Its antigen remains unidentified. This specimen comes from a study of CD8+ T cells in alopecia areata. The wider study: Patients took tofacitinib for 6 to 18 months, followed by 6 drug-free months. Study-level points and caveats: Patients showed less clear TCR sequence sharing than mice, possibly partly because of HLA diversity. Tofacitinib significantly lowered scalp clonality and expanded CD8+ clones among the top 100. Lesional scalp displayed greater clonality than normal scalp, most notably in alopecia totalis/universalis.

The length of the CDR3 is 11 residues. Germline V lookup: CDR1 SGHDT, CDR2 YYEEEE. V was shortened by 3 bases and J by 4 bases, with 3 bases between the two germline ends. Extraction and reverse transcription of RNA yielded cDNA as the sequencing template. Assay used: immunoSEQ multiplex PCR; TCRdb lists only in-frame clones, some missing. Among some 110,000 clones, under 60% were seen once, and the ten largest hold 9% to 15%. Indicated treatment: oral pan-JAK inhibitor, 5-10 mg twice daily. The chain couples TRBV5-6 to TRBJ2-3; D not certain. This TCR came from a human donor with alopecia areata. The sequencing used CD8+ T cells sorted from blood, collected at week 24, from a patient treated with tofacitinib. For the CDR3, the DNA is TGTGCCAGCAGCTCCGCAGATACGCAGTATTTT. It codes for CASSSADTQYF.